The rows below give T cell receptor beta chains drawn from one sample of a study of blood T cell repertoires in COVID-19. Produced via immunoSEQ multiplex PCR; TCRdb's table is partial and in-frame only. Of about 160,000 clones detected, just under 85% appear once; the ten largest clones hold around 7.7%. The material sequenced was peripheral blood. The receptor source for this set is a man aged 40-55 years who had recovered from COVID-19. The CDR3 runs from the conserved cysteine through the conserved F or W. The D gene is left open where the match is weak. Only some rows state a clone size, as once, few, many or a class for expanded clones.

cdr3_nt,cdr3_aa,d_call,j_call,clone_size,v_call
TGTGCCAGCAGCCCCCCGCGCGGTAGCACAGATACGCAGTATTTT,CASSPPRGSTDTQYF,-,TRBJ2-3,-,TRBV5-4
TGTGCCAGCAGTGAAGGGGCTCTGGGTGCAGATACGCAGTATTTT,CASSEGALGADTQYF,-,TRBJ2-3,-,TRBV6-1
TGTGCCAGTACCAACAACAGGCAGCCCCAGCATTTT,CASTNNRQPQHF,-,TRBJ1-5,-,TRBV19
TGCGCCAGCAGCCACCGAGGATCCCACGAGCAGTACTTC,CASSHRGSHEQYF,-,TRBJ2-7,-,TRBV4-3
TGTGCCAGCAGTCCGAGGGCAACTAATGAAAAACTGTTTTTT,CASSPRATNEKLFF,-,TRBJ1-4,-,TRBV14
TGTGCCAGCAGCCACAGTAACTATGGCTACACCTTC,CASSHSNYGYTF,-,TRBJ1-2,-,TRBV4-2
TGTGCCAGCAGCCAAGATCCCCACTACGAGCAGTACTTC,CASSQDPHYEQYF,-,TRBJ2-7,-,TRBV3-1/TRBV3-2
TGTGCCAGTAGCCTCATGACAGGCGCCACAGATACGCAGTATTTT,CASSLMTGATDTQYF,-,TRBJ2-3,-,TRBV19
TGTGCCAGCAGCTCAGGGGGCATGAGGACTGAAGCTTTCTTT,CASSSGGMRTEAFF,TRBD1,TRBJ1-1,-,TRBV5-4
TGTGCCAGTAGTAGTCACAGGGGTGGGAGCTATGGCTACACCTTC,CASSSHRGGSYGYTF,TRBD1,TRBJ1-2,-,TRBV19
TGTGCCAGCGGATTGTATCAAGCAGGGGGGAGAAACTATGGCTACACCTTC,CASGLYQAGGRNYGYTF,TRBD1,TRBJ1-2,-,TRBV7-2
TGTGCCACCAGCCCGCGACAGGGTGGCAACACCATATATTTT,CATSPRQGGNTIYF,TRBD1,TRBJ1-3,-,TRBV15
TGCAGCGTTCCAATAGCGGGGGGGCGTCACTTC,CSVPIAGGRHF,TRBD2,TRBJ2-7,-,TRBV29-1
TGTGCCAGCAGCGCATCCGGGACTAGCAGAGAAGAGCAGTTCTTC,CASSASGTSREEQFF,TRBD2,TRBJ2-1,-,TRBV11-3
TGTGCCACAGCTACGGGACACCGAATTCCAGGACCTCCCTCTGGGGCCAACGTCCTGACTTTC,CATATGHRIPGPPSGANVLTF,-,TRBJ2-6,-,TRBV24-1
TGTGCCAGAAGCTTGATGACATACACAGATACGCAGTATTTT,CARSLMTYTDTQYF,-,TRBJ2-3,-,TRBV5-3
TGTGCCAGCAGCTTGATGCCTAGCGGGAGTCATGAGCAGTTCTTC,CASSLMPSGSHEQFF,TRBD2,TRBJ2-1,-,TRBV5-5
TGTGCCTGGAGCGCGCCGCCCCCGACAGTTCATGGCTACACCTTC,CAWSAPPPTVHGYTF,-,TRBJ1-2,-,TRBV30
TGTGCCAGCAGTTACGCCCCGGGACAGGGGATCGGGGAGCTGTTTTTT,CASSYAPGQGIGELFF,TRBD1,TRBJ2-2,-,TRBV6-5
TGTGCCAGCAGTTCCGGTTTAGCGGGAGATGGTGAGCAGTTCTTC,CASSSGLAGDGEQFF,TRBD2,TRBJ2-1,-,TRBV11-2
TGTGCCAGCAGCCCGACGGAGCGGGAGAACACTGAAGCTTTCTTT,CASSPTERENTEAFF,-,TRBJ1-1,few,TRBV7-8
TGTGCCTGGAGTGCCCTTGACAGGGCTCAAGAGACCCAGTACTTC,CAWSALDRAQETQYF,TRBD1,TRBJ2-5,-,TRBV30
TGTGCCAGTAGTATTGAGCGCGAAAATACGCAGTATTTT,CASSIERENTQYF,-,TRBJ2-3,large,TRBV19
TGTGCCAGCAGCACTAGCGGGGCAGATACGCAGTATTTT,CASSTSGADTQYF,TRBD2,TRBJ2-3,-,TRBV5-5
TGTGCCAGCAGCCAAGTCGTCTACAGGGTCTTAACGAACACCGGGGAGCTGTTTTTT,CASSQVVYRVLTNTGELFF,-,TRBJ2-2,-,TRBV3-1/TRBV3-2
TGTGCCAGCAGTTTGCAGAATCTTAATTCACCCCTCCACTTT,CASSLQNLNSPLHF,-,TRBJ1-6,few,TRBV27
TGTGCCAGCAACGACGTAGGGGCCGAGTATGGCTACACCTTC,CASNDVGAEYGYTF,-,TRBJ1-2,-,TRBV6-5
TGTGCCAGCAGCCAAGATCAAGGGACTAGCGGGGGTATCGATGAGCAGTTCTTC,CASSQDQGTSGGIDEQFF,TRBD2,TRBJ2-1,many,TRBV3-1/TRBV3-2
TGCGCCAGCAGCCAAGCTGGCGGCGCCGGGGAGCTGTTTTTT,CASSQAGGAGELFF,-,TRBJ2-2,-,TRBV4-3
TGTGCCAGCTCCGGGACAGGGGGAGCTAACTATGGCTACACCTTC,CASSGTGGANYGYTF,TRBD1,TRBJ1-2,-,TRBV6-5
TGTGCCAGCAGCCCGATCGGGGGAGAGCAGTTCTTC,CASSPIGGEQFF,-,TRBJ2-1,-,TRBV5-4
TGTGCCAGTAGGGGGACAGGGGTTCGAACTGAAGCTTTCTTT,CASRGTGVRTEAFF,TRBD1,TRBJ1-1,-,TRBV18
TGTGCCAGCAGTCGCCGGGGGGGCGGTGCAGATACGCAGTATTTT,CASSRRGGGADTQYF,TRBD2,TRBJ2-3,-,TRBV3-1/TRBV3-2
TGCGCCAGCAGCTTAACTAGCTCGAACACCGGGGAGCTGTTTTTT,CASSLTSSNTGELFF,-,TRBJ2-2,-,TRBV5-1
TGTGCCAGCAGTTTCGGGAGAAATCAGCCCCAGCATTTT,CASSFGRNQPQHF,-,TRBJ1-5,-,TRBV12-3/TRBV12-4
TGTGCCAGCTCACCTCCTACCGAACAGCCTTTGTACTTC,CASSPPTEQPLYF,-,TRBJ2-4,once,TRBV18
TGTGCCAGCTCACCAACCCCAGGGGGCTACGAGCAGTACTTC,CASSPTPGGYEQYF,TRBD1,TRBJ2-7,-,TRBV18
TGTGCCAGCAGTTTAAAGCAAAACAATCAGCCCCAGCATTTT,CASSLKQNNQPQHF,-,TRBJ1-5,-,TRBV27
TGTGCCAGCAGCTTAGATTTAGCGGGGGGATACAATGAGCAGTTCTTC,CASSLDLAGGYNEQFF,TRBD2,TRBJ2-1,-,TRBV11-3
TGTGCCAGCAGCTTTTTTCACAGCTCTGGAAACACCATATATTTT,CASSFFHSSGNTIYF,-,TRBJ1-3,-,TRBV7-2
TGTGCCAGCAAACCTACCGGGACAGGTCCGAACTACACCTTC,CASKPTGTGPNYTF,TRBD1,TRBJ1-2,few,TRBV7-2